The 32 T cell receptor beta chains given below trace back to one sample, sequenced in a study of CD8 T cells in ankylosing spondylitis. The study, taken as a whole, reports: There was a TCR beta motif, made of several highly homologous variants, that appeared characteristic of ankylosing spondylitis blood.

For these TCRs, the target antigens are not known. One entry per CDR3 protein results from TCRdb running MiXCR on the 5' RACE reads. The sample includes more than 650,000 distinct CDR3 sequences, approximately 10% of them seen just once. The sample comprised blood, either unsorted or a sorted T cell fraction (not recorded which). These receptors were obtained from a male donor with ankylosing spondylitis.

This chain links TRBV6-2 or TRBV6-3 with TRBJ2-1; 8 bases map to TRBD2. Per germline, CDR1 MNHEY and CDR2 SVGEGT. V was pared by 0 bases and J by 8 bases, with 9 bases of the junction left unmatched. CDR3 length: 16 residues. Written as DNA, the CDR3 is TGTGCCAGCAGTTACTCGAGACGGGGGGGTCGGGATGAGCAGTTCTTC. It codes for CASSYSRRGGRDEQFF.

The genes are TRBV7-9 and TRBJ2-7, with 9 bases fitting TRBD1. Trimming cost V 5 bases and J 0 bases; bases outside gene matches: 5. CDR1 is SEHNR and CDR2 is FQNEAQ in the germline V gene (reference sequence). The CDR3 length is 15 residues. CDR3 DNA: TGTGCCAGCAGCCCGGGACAGGGTTACTCCTACGAGCAGTACTTC. It codes for CASSPGQGYSYEQYF.

This clonotype was found a few times. The J gene is TRBJ2-4, the V gene TRBV27, with D possibly matching TRBD1 (6 bases). Between the trimmed V and J ends, which lost 2 bases and 5 bases, there was a span of 7 bases. The CDR3 runs to 13 residues. Germline CDR1 and CDR2: MNHEY and SMNVEV (reference sequence). Here the CDR3 DNA reads TGTGCCAGCAGTTTAAACAGGGAAAACATTCAGTACTTC. Protein sequence: CASSLNRENIQYF.

In regard to this clonotype: One end of the junction is discordant with germline, which a read error may explain. The genes are TRBV4-2 and TRBJ1-1; D is perhaps TRBD1 (5 bases). CDR1 LGHNA and CDR2 YNFKEQ come from the germline V gene. The CDR3 has 14 residues. This chain's CDR3 is CASSKEGVQTEAFF. CDR3 bases: TGTGCCAGCAGCAAAGAAGGGGTTCAGACTGAAGCTTTCTTT.

This clonotype was observed many times. The chain employs TRBV29-1 and TRBJ2-7; D remains unclear. CDR3 length: 12 amino acids. V lost 5 bases and J 0 bases, leaving 8 bases between the germline ends. The V gene's germline CDR1 is SQVTM and CDR2 ANQGSEA. The DNA for the CDR3 is TGCAGCGTTCGTGGGAACTCCTACGAGCAGTACTTC. It yields the protein CSVRGNSYEQYF.

This clonotype was found many times. The chain uses TRBV7-2 and TRBJ1-2; TRBD1 matches at 9 bases. CDR3 length equals 14 residues. The germline V gene encodes CDR1 SGHTA and CDR2 FQGNSA. After removal of 3 bases from V and 2 bases from J, the junction contained 1 base not matched to a gene. The CDR3 spells CASSFGQGNYGYTF. In nucleotides, the CDR3 is TGTGCCAGCAGCTTCGGACAGGGGAACTATGGCTACACCTTC.

This clonotype was picked up a small number of times. The chain links TRBV4-2 to TRBJ1-1; D call uncertain. Germline V CDR1 and CDR2: LGHNA, YNFKEQ. The CDR3 has 14 amino acids. Trimming took 0 bases from V and 0 from J, leaving 5 bases between them. Here the CDR3 reads CASSQDALNTEAFF. The CDR3 DNA is TGTGCCAGCAGCCAAGATGCACTGAACACTGAAGCTTTCTTT.

This clonotype came up many times. This chain connects TRBV7-9 to TRBJ2-7; D not resolved. Germline CDR1 is SEHNR and CDR2 is FQNEAQ (reference sequence). V lost 5 bases and J lost 7, with 15 bases in between. CDR3 length: 13 residues. The CDR3 here is CASSAPSLREQYF. The DNA of the CDR3 is TGTGCCAGCAGCGCTCCCTCACTGCGAGAGCAGTACTTC.

In this sample, this clonotype turned up a few times. The J gene is TRBJ1-5, the V gene TRBV5-1; TRBD1 aligns across 7 bases. Germline CDR1 reads SGHRS; CDR2 reads YFSETQ. CDR3 length: 14 residues. Trimming removed 3 bases from V and 10 bases from J; junction bases left unmatched: 10. CDR3 sequence reads: CASSSTGVGGPQHF. The CDR3 nucleotides read TGCGCCAGCAGCTCAACAGGGGTAGGTGGACCCCAGCATTTT. The complete variable domain, with remaining parts taken from reference TRBV5-1 and TRBJ1-5, reads KAGVTQTPRYLIKTRGQQVTLSCSPISGHRSVSWYQQTPGQGLQFLFEYFSETQRNKGNFPGRFSGRQFSNSRSEMNVSTLELGDSALYLCASSSTGVGGPQHFGDGTRLSIL.

The rearrangement links TRBV15 to TRBJ2-1; TRBD2 might be the D (6 bases). Trimming left V 0 bases short and J 3 bases short, with 12 bases between. This CDR3 has 16 amino acids. The germline V gene has CDR1 LNHNV and CDR2 YYDKDF (reference sequence). CDR3 in amino acids: CATSRDPGRIYNEQFF. The CDR3 nucleotides read TGTGCCACCAGCAGAGACCCAGGGAGGATCTACAATGAGCAGTTCTTC.

The V and J genes are TRBV15 and TRBJ1-2; TRBD1 agrees at 7 bases. CDR3 length: 15 residues. The J segment lost 4 bases and the V segment lost 3 bases, leaving 8 bases of the junction unmatched. Per germline, CDR1 LNHNV and CDR2 YYDKDF (reference sequence). The CDR3 nucleotides read TGTGCCACCAGCAGGGGCAGGGGGGCCGTCTATGGCTACACCTTC. This encodes CATSRGRGAVYGYTF.

This chain uses TRBV7-9 with TRBJ1-2; 10 bases align to TRBD1. Germline values: CDR1 SEHNR, CDR2 FQNEAQ (reference sequence). The CDR3 covers 15 residues. Germline trimming cut 5 bases from V and 3 bases from J; bases unmatched to any gene: 6. DNA of the CDR3: TGTGCCAGCAGCCCCTGGGACAGGGGCTACTATGGCTACACCTTC. As protein: CASSPWDRGYYGYTF.

This clonotype was seen a few times. The chain has TRBV3-1 and TRBJ1-5, with D maybe TRBD1 (5 bases). The CDR3 runs to 14 residues. From germline, CDR1 is LGHDT and CDR2 YNNKEL (reference sequence). V lost 4 bases to trimming and J lost 5 bases, with 12 bases between them. The CDR3 spells CASSRGDGDQPQHF. CDR3 nucleotide sequence: TGTGCCAGCAGCCGGGGGGACGGAGATCAGCCCCAGCATTTT.

The chain combines TRBV20-1 with TRBJ2-5, with TRBD2 matching 11 bases. The CDR3 covers 17 residues. Trimming took 0 bases from V and 1 from J; bases not matched to a gene: 7. CDR1 is DFQATT and CDR2 is SNEGSKA in the germline V gene (reference sequence). The CDR3 DNA follows: TGCAGTGCTAGAGATCCGGCTAGCGGGGGGACCCAAGAGACCCAGTACTTC. Translating gives CSARDPASGGTQETQYF.

This clonotype was found a few times. The rearrangement uses TRBV7-9 and TRBJ1-1; D gene uncertain. The CDR3 is 12 residues long. The germline gives CDR1 SEHNR, CDR2 FQNEAQ (reference sequence). V gave up 5 bases and J gave up 12 bases, with 16 bases separating them. In nucleotides, the CDR3 is TGTGCCAGCAGCCTCGACCCTGGAGGAACTTTCTTT. It yields the protein CASSLDPGGTFF.

V and J are TRBV7-2 and TRBJ2-5, with D unresolved. V was trimmed by 5 bases and J by 2 bases, leaving 12 bases between them. Looked up from germline, CDR1 is SGHTA and CDR2 is FQGNSA. The length of the CDR3 is 14 residues. CDR3 residues: CASSPGFPQETQYF. For the CDR3, the DNA is TGTGCCAGCAGCCCAGGCTTCCCTCAAGAGACCCAGTACTTC.

This clonotype was seen at least ten times. This chain links TRBV6-1 with TRBJ1-2, with a possible D match to TRBD1 (5 bases). CDR3 size: 13 residues. Trimming pared 7 bases from V and 8 bases from J, leaving 17 bases between. The V gene's germline CDR1 is MNHNS and CDR2 SASEGT. The CDR3 sequence: CASKLRLGVGYTF. The CDR3 nucleotides are TGTGCCAGCAAACTTCGATTAGGGGTCGGCTACACCTTC.

This clonotype came up many times. The chain links TRBV6-1 to TRBJ2-7, with TRBD2 matching over 8 bases. There are 14 residues in the CDR3. Germline values: CDR1 MNHNS, CDR2 SASEGT. V dropped 4 bases and J dropped 2; count of bases not matched to a gene: 4. The CDR3 spells CASSVAGTTYEQYF. CDR3 coding DNA: TGTGCCAGCAGTGTAGCGGGGACTACCTACGAGCAGTACTTC.

This clonotype turned up a few times. This chain uses TRBV20-1 with TRBJ2-7; TRBD2 is a possible D gene (7 bases). The CDR3 has 15 residues. V lost 3 bases and J 5 bases, leaving 20 bases between the germline ends. Germline V gives CDR1 DFQATT, CDR2 SNEGSKA (reference sequence). CDR3 protein: CSASWLGGAFDEQYF. In DNA, the CDR3 is TGCAGTGCTAGTTGGTTGGGGGGGGCTTTCGACGAGCAGTACTTC.

The rearrangement joins TRBV10-3 to TRBJ2-7; D possibly corresponds to TRBD2 (6 bases). Trimming took off 6 bases at V and 2 bases at J, with 11 bases between the two ends. Germline-derived CDR1 and CDR2 are ENHRY and SYGVKD. The CDR3 has 13 amino acids. The CDR3 DNA reads TGTGCCATCAGGAGGGACTCCCCCTACGAGCAGTACTTC. As protein: CAIRRDSPYEQYF.

This clonotype was observed a few times. The chain joins TRBV6-2 or TRBV6-3 to TRBJ2-1, with 13 bases that match TRBD2. V shed 7 bases, J shed 9 bases, and the junction held 18 bases outside the gene matches. Germline lookup yields CDR1 MNHEY and CDR2 SVGEGT. The CDR3 has 18 residues. CDR3 in amino acids: CASTLRRGGLAGSGEQFF. CDR3 bases: TGTGCCAGCACCCTTCGACGCGGGGGACTAGCGGGATCGGGTGAGCAGTTCTTC.

This clonotype was seen more than once but under ten times. The chain employs TRBV10-3 and TRBJ2-7; TRBD1 matches 7 bases. The CDR3 is 13 residues long. In germline, CDR1 is ENHRY, CDR2 SYGVKD. The trim removed 6 bases at V and 3 bases at J, leaving 5 bases unmatched. For the CDR3, the DNA is TGTGCCATCAGCCATGGGACAGTCTACGAGCAGTACTTC. Encoded protein: CAISHGTVYEQYF.

J is TRBJ2-3 and V is TRBV25-1; perhaps TRBD2 as D (6 bases). This CDR3 contains 13 residues. Germline CDR1 and CDR2: MGHDK and SYGVNS. The ends were cut back, 4 bases at V and 3 bases at J, with 8 bases in the middle. The CDR3 protein is CASSGRETDTQYF. The CDR3 coding sequence is TGTGCCAGCAGTGGGAGGGAGACAGATACGCAGTATTTT. The full variable domain, with the rest looked up from reference TRBV25-1 and TRBJ2-3, is EADIYQTPRYLVIGTGKKITLECSQTMGHDKMYWYQQDPGMELHLIHYSYGVNSTEKGDLSSESTVSRIRTEHFPLTLESARPSHTSQYLCASSGRETDTQYFGPGTRLTVL.

This clonotype has only a few counts. This chain joins TRBV5-1 and TRBJ2-7; D uncertain. The germline V and J ends were trimmed by 6 bases and 2 bases, with 18 bases remaining between them. Germline CDR1 SGHRS, CDR2 YFSETQ. This CDR3 has 15 amino acids. The CDR3 coding sequence is TGCGCCAGCAAAATGGGTTCGGGTAGAGCCTACGAGCAGTACTTC. Its protein product is CASKMGSGRAYEQYF.

The V gene is TRBV19, the J gene TRBJ2-7; D possibly corresponds to TRBD2 (6 bases). The CDR3 spans 14 residues. Trimming took 3 bases from V and 3 from J, leaving 12 bases between them. The germline V gene encodes CDR1 LNHDA and CDR2 SQIVND (reference sequence). In nucleotides, the CDR3 is TGTGCCAGTAGTATCGGGGGACGGGGCTACGAGCAGTACTTC. Translation gives CASSIGGRGYEQYF.

This clonotype has only a few counts. The rearrangement links TRBV5-1 to TRBJ2-7; TRBD1 matches at 8 bases. The CDR3 is 13 amino acids. V was pared by 7 bases and J by 6 bases, with 9 bases of the junction left unmatched. In germline, CDR1 is SGHRS, CDR2 YFSETQ. Written as DNA, the CDR3 is TGCGCCAGCTGGAGTGGACAGGGTGCCGAGCAGTACTTC. Translation: CASWSGQGAEQYF.

This clonotype appeared a few times. Here the CDR3 reads CASSQYGGMKDEQFF. The CDR3 nucleotides read TGTGCCAGCAGCCAATACGGGGGGATGAAGGATGAGCAGTTCTTC. The chain joins TRBV3-1 to TRBJ2-1; 7 positions agree with TRBD2. The CDR3 consists of 15 residues. V lost 2 bases to trimming and J lost 8 bases; unmatched junction nucleotides: 9. Per the germline V gene, CDR1 is LGHDT and CDR2 is YNNKEL (reference sequence).

The chain employs TRBV18 and TRBJ1-1; TRBD1 matches 10 bases. The length of the CDR3 is 15 residues. Trimming at V came to 3 bases and at J to 4 bases, leaving 5 bases not matched to a gene. Germline CDR1 and CDR2: KGHSH and LQKENI. The CDR3 sequence: CASSPRTGGITEAFF. In DNA form, the CDR3 reads TGTGCCAGCTCACCTCGGACAGGGGGGATCACTGAAGCTTTCTTT. Combining the CDR3 with reference TRBV18 and TRBJ1-1 gives the whole variable domain NAGVMQNPRHLVRRRGQEARLRCSPMKGHSHVYWYRQLPEEGLKFMVYLQKENIIDESGMPKERFSAEFPKEGPSILRIQQVVRGDSAAYFCASSPRTGGITEAFFGQGTRLTVV.

This chain connects TRBV20-1 to TRBJ2-7, with TRBD1 identical over 10 bases. V gave up 3 bases and J gave up 2 bases; unmatched junction bases: 1. Per the germline V gene, CDR1 is DFQATT and CDR2 is SNEGSKA (reference sequence). The CDR3 consists of 13 residues. The CDR3 is CSARTGGTYEQYF. CDR3 DNA: TGCAGTGCTAGGACAGGGGGCACCTACGAGCAGTACTTC.

V gene TRBV29-1 combines with J gene TRBJ1-1; 9 bases are shared with TRBD1. Germline values: CDR1 SQVTM, CDR2 ANQGSEA. The CDR3 spans 14 residues. V lost 7 bases and J lost 7; bases outside the gene matches: 13. Here the CDR3 reads CSASSQGAPGEAFF. CDR3 DNA: TGCAGCGCCTCGTCACAGGGGGCGCCTGGTGAAGCTTTCTTT. Drawing the rest from reference TRBV29-1 and TRBJ1-1, the complete variable domain is SAVISQKPSRDICQRGTSLTIQCQVDSQVTMMFWYRQQPGQSLTLIATANQGSEATYESGFVIDKFPISRPNLTFSTLTVSNMSPEDSSIYLCSASSQGAPGEAFFGQGTRLTVV.

There are many counts of this clonotype. The gene calls are TRBV10-3 and TRBJ1-5, with 8 bases fitting TRBD1. The CDR3 length is 13 residues. Per germline, CDR1 ENHRY and CDR2 SYGVKD. After removal of 8 bases from V and 2 bases from J, the junction contained 2 bases not matched to a gene. CDR3 in amino acids: CAISDRGNQPQHF. In DNA, the CDR3 is TGTGCCATCTCGGACAGGGGCAATCAGCCCCAGCATTTT.

Only a few counts were recorded for this clonotype. The chain links TRBV7-6 to TRBJ2-3; 9 bases agree with TRBD1. Per germline, CDR1 SGHVS and CDR2 FNYEAQ. The J segment lost 5 bases and the V segment lost 5 bases, leaving 11 bases of the junction unmatched. The CDR3 contains 16 residues. CDR3: CASSPDRGTFGDTQYF. The CDR3 DNA is TGTGCCAGCAGCCCCGACAGGGGGACATTCGGAGATACGCAGTATTTT.